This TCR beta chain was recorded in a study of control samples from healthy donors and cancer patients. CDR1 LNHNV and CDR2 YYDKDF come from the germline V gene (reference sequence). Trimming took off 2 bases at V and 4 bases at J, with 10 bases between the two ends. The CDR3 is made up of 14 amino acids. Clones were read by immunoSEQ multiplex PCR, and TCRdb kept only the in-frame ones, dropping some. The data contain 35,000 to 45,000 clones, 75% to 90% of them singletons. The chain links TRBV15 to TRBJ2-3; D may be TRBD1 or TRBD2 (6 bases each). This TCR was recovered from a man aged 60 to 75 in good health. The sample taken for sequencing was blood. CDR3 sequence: CATSRRGRADTQYF. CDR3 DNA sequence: TGTGCCACCAGCAGACGGGGGCGGGCAGATACGCAGTATTTT. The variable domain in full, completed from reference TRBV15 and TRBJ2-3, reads DAMVIQNPRYQVTQFGKPVTLSCSQTLNHNVMYWYQQKSSQAPKLLFHYYDKDFNNEADTPDNFQSRRPNTSFCFLDIRSPGLGDTAMYLCATSRRGRADTQYFGPGTRLTVL.